These 25 T cell receptor beta chains share one sample of origin, sequenced in a study of blood T cell repertoires in COVID-19. Using immunoSEQ multiplex PCR, the repertoire was profiled, and TCRdb retains in-frame clones only, with some absent. The table records 130,000 or so clones, around four fifths of them present only once. The source material was peripheral blood. These TCRs come from a human donor in a cohort sampled during active COVID-19.

V is TRBV24-1 and J is TRBJ2-2, with D maybe TRBD1 (5 bases). This CDR3 has 15 amino acids. Trimming stripped 4 bases from V and 7 bases from J, with 15 bases between. Germline CDR1 and CDR2: KGHDR and SFDVKD. For the CDR3, the DNA is TGTGCCACCAGTGAACAACAGGACGGCGGCGGGGAGCTGTTTTTT. Translating it yields CATSEQQDGGGELFF.

This sequence joins TRBV4-1 and TRBJ1-1; possible D gene TRBD1, 5 bases. CDR3 size: 14 residues. CDR1 and CDR2 (germline): MGHRA, YSYEKL. V shed 4 bases and J shed 1 base, with 10 bases lying between them. For the CDR3, the DNA is TGCGCCAGCAGCCCAGGACATCAGAACACTGAAGCTTTCTTT. Translating gives CASSPGHQNTEAFF.

The V call is TRBV24-1, the J call TRBJ2-4; D perhaps matches TRBD1 (5 bases). The CDR3 is made up of 14 amino acids. Trimming removed 0 bases at V and 6 bases at J, with 8 bases between. Germline CDR1 is KGHDR and CDR2 is SFDVKD. CDR3 protein: CATSDLQGGNIQYF. In DNA, the CDR3 is TGTGCCACCAGTGATTTGCAGGGTGGAAACATTCAGTACTTC.

CDR3 nucleotides: TGTGCCAGCAGCTTACAAGCCGGGGGGCCCAAAGATACGCAGTATTTT. It encodes CASSLQAGGPKDTQYF. The chain employs TRBV7-8 and TRBJ2-3; perhaps TRBD2 as D (7 bases). This CDR3 is 16 amino acids long. CDR1 and CDR2 from the germline V gene are SGHVS and FQNEAQ. Trimming shortened V by 2 bases and J by 5 bases, and 17 bases separated the two germline ends. Together with reference TRBV7-8 and TRBJ2-3, the CDR3 gives the full variable domain: GAGVSQSPRYKVAKRGQDVALRCDPISGHVSLFWYQQALGQGPEFLTYFQNEAQLDKSGLPSDRFFAERPEGSVSTLKIQRTQQEDSAVYLCASSLQAGGPKDTQYFGPGTRLTVL.

The CDR3 region is CASGLGLAGEYEQYF. Here the CDR3 DNA reads TGTGCTAGTGGTTTAGGGCTAGCGGGGGAGTACGAGCAGTACTTC. The rearrangement links TRBV12-5 to TRBJ2-7, with 10 nucleotides matching TRBD2. Looked up from germline, CDR1 is LGHNT and CDR2 is FRNRAP. This CDR3 spans 15 amino acids. V gave up 3 bases and J gave up 4 bases; unmatched junction bases: 6.

The chain joins TRBV12-3 or TRBV12-4 to TRBJ1-2; D is unresolved. The V and J ends lost 8 bases and 2 bases respectively, with 12 bases between them. The CDR3 spans 13 residues. For the CDR3, the DNA is TGTGCCAGCCGCGAGGGTGGGAACTATGGCTACACCTTC. Protein: CASREGGNYGYTF.

This sequence joins TRBV19 and TRBJ1-4; D is unclear. CDR3 length: 12 residues. V lost 6 bases and J 7 bases, leaving 9 bases between the germline ends. The germline V gene has CDR1 LNHDA and CDR2 SQIVND (reference sequence). CDR3 DNA sequence: TGTGCCAGTAGAGGAGTAGGTGAAAAACTGTTTTTT. Translation: CASRGVGEKLFF.

The chain combines TRBV7-2 with TRBJ2-3; TRBD2 agrees at 11 bases. With 6 bases clipped from V and 8 bases from J, the junction kept 10 bases outside the gene matches. Germline V lookup: CDR1 SGHTA, CDR2 FQGNSA. The CDR3 contains 15 residues. CDR3 coding DNA: TGTGCCAGCAGTGCCCTAGCGGGGGGAAGAAGTACGCAGTATTTT. Its protein product is CASSALAGGRSTQYF.

The chain combines TRBV7-9 with TRBJ2-1; 10 nucleotides line up with TRBD2. This CDR3 spans 16 amino acids. V lost 4 bases, J lost 6 bases, and 9 bases stayed unmatched. Per the germline V gene, CDR1 is SEHNR and CDR2 is FQNEAQ (reference sequence). The CDR3: CASSSFSSGGGNEQFF. DNA for the CDR3: TGTGCCAGCAGCTCTTTTTCTAGCGGGGGTGGCAATGAGCAGTTCTTC.

The V call is TRBV18, the J call TRBJ2-2, with TRBD2 matching 9 bases. This CDR3 has 17 residues. The germline CDR1 and CDR2 sequences are KGHSH and LQKENI. Losses at the gene ends were 3 bases for V and 4 bases for J; bases not matched to a gene: 9. CDR3: CASSPPSGGRITGELFF. For the CDR3, the DNA is TGTGCCAGCTCACCCCCCAGCGGGGGGCGGATCACCGGGGAGCTGTTTTTT.

This sequence joins TRBV11-3 and TRBJ2-4; D is ambiguous. The V end lost 4 bases, the J end lost 10 bases, and 11 bases lay between the germline ends. This CDR3 comprises 12 residues. Germline-derived CDR1 and CDR2 are SGHNT and YENEEA. CDR3 residues: CASSSSNRIQYF. CDR3 DNA sequence: TGTGCCAGCAGCTCGTCAAACCGGATTCAGTACTTC.

The gene calls are TRBV11-2 and TRBJ1-1, with a tentative D call TRBD1 (6 bases). The CDR3 loop spans 13 amino acids. The V end was cut by 3 bases, the J end by 5 bases, with 10 bases between. CDR1 is SGHAT, CDR2 FQNNGV, per germline. CDR3 in DNA: TGTGCCAGCAGCTTGAGGGGGTGGACTGAAGCTTTCTTT. This encodes CASSLRGWTEAFF.

This chain joins TRBV11-1 and TRBJ1-2, with no clear D. V dropped 2 bases and J dropped 4 bases, with 8 bases sitting between them. Germline V gene lookup returns CDR1 SGHAT and CDR2 FQDESV (reference sequence). This CDR3 has 13 amino acids. CDR3 loop: CASSLLSPYGYTF. The CDR3 nucleotides read TGTGCCAGCAGCTTACTCTCTCCCTATGGCTACACCTTC.

This chain connects TRBV4-3 to TRBJ2-2, with TRBD2 matching over 7 bases. The ends lost 1 base at V and 6 bases at J; junction bases unmatched: 2. The CDR3 is made up of 14 amino acids. Germline V gives CDR1 LGHNA, CDR2 YSLEER. In nucleotides, the CDR3 is TGCGCCAGCAGCCAAGGGGGAGGGCCCGGGGAGCTGTTTTTT. This sequence encodes CASSQGGGPGELFF.

The chain combines TRBV13 with TRBJ2-1; tentatively, D is TRBD1 (6 bases). CDR1 is PRHDT and CDR2 is FYEKMQ in the germline V gene (reference sequence). V was cut by 5 bases and J by 6 bases, with 20 bases left in between. The CDR3 extends over 16 amino acids. Written as DNA, the CDR3 is TGTGCCAGCAGCCCCTGGACAGCCCGGGCTCCCAATGAGCAGTTCTTC. This codes for CASSPWTARAPNEQFF.

The J gene is TRBJ2-2, the V gene TRBV19, with 9 bases aligning to TRBD2. The CDR3 has 16 amino acids. Germline lookup yields CDR1 LNHDA and CDR2 SQIVND (reference sequence). Trimming removed 3 bases from V and 6 bases from J; junction bases left unmatched: 8. CDR3 loop: CASSIRSGGTAGELFF. The CDR3 DNA follows: TGTGCCAGTAGTATCAGGAGCGGGGGGACTGCCGGGGAGCTGTTTTTT.

The V call is TRBV4-3, the J call TRBJ1-2; 10 bases map to TRBD1. V was pared by 4 bases and J by 6 bases, with 2 bases of the junction left unmatched. This CDR3 spans 13 amino acids. CDR1 and CDR2 (germline): LGHNA, YSLEER. As DNA, the CDR3 is TGCGCCAGCAGCCTAGACAGGGGGCATGGCTACACCTTC. It is translated as CASSLDRGHGYTF.

The gene calls are TRBV6-6 and TRBJ1-2, with a tentative D call TRBD1 (6 bases). The CDR3 extends over 15 amino acids. Trimming stripped 6 bases from V and 3 bases from J, with 17 bases between. In germline, CDR1 is MNHNY, CDR2 SVGAGI (reference sequence). DNA for the CDR3: TGTGCCAGCAGCCACGGTCGGGGGGCGGACTATGGCTACACCTTC. It specifies CASSHGRGADYGYTF.

The rearrangement joins TRBV7-6 to TRBJ2-1, with D possibly being TRBD2 (7 bases). V was pared by 4 bases and J by 3 bases, with 16 bases between. The length of the CDR3 is 16 residues. Germline CDR1 SGHVS, CDR2 FNYEAQ. The CDR3 nucleotides read TGTGCCAGCAGCTCCGAACGCGGGGGACACTACAATGAGCAGTTCTTC. This translates into CASSSERGGHYNEQFF.

This rearrangement joins TRBV6-5 to TRBJ2-3; D perhaps matches TRBD2 (5 bases). Germline CDR1 MNHEY, CDR2 SVGAGI. Trimming stripped 7 bases from V and 2 bases from J, with 13 bases between. The CDR3 runs 14 residues. The CDR3 is CASTPSPSTDTQYF. The CDR3 region has the DNA TGTGCCAGCACTCCTAGCCCCTCCACAGATACGCAGTATTTT.

This chain uses TRBV6-5 with TRBJ2-5; tentative D call: TRBD2 (5 bases). Germline V CDR1 and CDR2: MNHEY, SVGAGI. The CDR3 covers 14 residues. The V and J ends lost 9 bases and 2 bases respectively, with 16 bases between them. This CDR3 is CASGETLTQETQYF. As DNA, the CDR3 is TGTGCCAGTGGGGAGACCCTAACTCAAGAGACCCAGTACTTC.

The chain carries TRBV6-5 and TRBJ1-2; TRBD1 matches 7 bases. The CDR3 is 15 residues long. The germline V gene has CDR1 MNHEY and CDR2 SVGAGI. V was clipped by 0 bases and J by 4 bases; unmatched bases: 5. The CDR3 nucleotides read TGTGCCAGCAGTTACTCCCCGACAGGGAGCTATGGCTACACCTTC. The encoded protein is CASSYSPTGSYGYTF.

This chain links TRBV5-1 with TRBJ1-3, with 10 bases aligning to TRBD1. Germline CDR1 reads SGHRS; CDR2 reads YFSETQ. V dropped 1 base and J dropped 2; count of bases not matched to a gene: 18. CDR3 length: 21 residues. The CDR3 spells CASSLSPQSRPGTGAGNTIYF. The CDR3 DNA follows: TGCGCCAGCAGCTTGTCACCCCAGAGTCGGCCCGGGACAGGGGCTGGAAACACCATATATTTT.

The J gene is TRBJ2-7, the V gene TRBV6-6; 8 nucleotides agree with TRBD1. The J segment lost 6 bases and the V segment lost 2 bases, leaving 6 bases of the junction unmatched. Germline CDR1 is MNHNY and CDR2 is SVGAGI (reference sequence). CDR3 size: 14 residues. The chain's CDR3 is CASSYPGQGAEQYF. The CDR3, as DNA: TGTGCCAGCAGTTACCCCGGACAGGGAGCCGAGCAGTACTTC.

The chain has TRBV9 and TRBJ1-6; tentative D call: TRBD1 (5 bases). Trimming took 2 bases from V and 0 from J, leaving 12 bases between them. From germline, CDR1 is SGDLS and CDR2 YYNGEE. The CDR3 sequence is 17 residues long. The CDR3 is CASSVLGAGSYNSPLHF. DNA of the CDR3: TGTGCCAGCAGCGTTTTAGGGGCCGGCTCCTATAATTCACCCCTCCACTTT.